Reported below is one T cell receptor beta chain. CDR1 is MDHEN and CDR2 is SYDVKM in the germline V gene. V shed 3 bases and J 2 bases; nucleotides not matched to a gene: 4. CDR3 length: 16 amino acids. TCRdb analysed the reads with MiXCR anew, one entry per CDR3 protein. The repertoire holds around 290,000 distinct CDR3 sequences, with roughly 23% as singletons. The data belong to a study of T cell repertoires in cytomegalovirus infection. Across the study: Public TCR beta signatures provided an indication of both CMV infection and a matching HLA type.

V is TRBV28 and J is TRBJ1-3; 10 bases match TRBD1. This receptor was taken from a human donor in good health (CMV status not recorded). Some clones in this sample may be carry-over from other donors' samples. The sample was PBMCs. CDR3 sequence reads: CASSLLGQGTGNTIYF. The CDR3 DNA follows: TGTGCCAGCAGTTTGTTGGGACAGGGGACTGGAAACACCATATATTTT.